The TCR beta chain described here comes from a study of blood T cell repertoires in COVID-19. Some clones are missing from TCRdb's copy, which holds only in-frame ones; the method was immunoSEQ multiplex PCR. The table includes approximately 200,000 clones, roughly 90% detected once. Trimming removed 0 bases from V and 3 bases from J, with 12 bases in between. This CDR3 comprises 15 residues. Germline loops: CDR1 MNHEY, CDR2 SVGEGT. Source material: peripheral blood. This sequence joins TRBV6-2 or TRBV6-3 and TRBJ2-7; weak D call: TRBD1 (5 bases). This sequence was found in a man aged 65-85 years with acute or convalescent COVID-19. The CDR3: CASSYSTRGVYEQYF. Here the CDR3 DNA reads TGTGCCAGCAGTTACTCGACAAGGGGTGTCTACGAGCAGTACTTC.